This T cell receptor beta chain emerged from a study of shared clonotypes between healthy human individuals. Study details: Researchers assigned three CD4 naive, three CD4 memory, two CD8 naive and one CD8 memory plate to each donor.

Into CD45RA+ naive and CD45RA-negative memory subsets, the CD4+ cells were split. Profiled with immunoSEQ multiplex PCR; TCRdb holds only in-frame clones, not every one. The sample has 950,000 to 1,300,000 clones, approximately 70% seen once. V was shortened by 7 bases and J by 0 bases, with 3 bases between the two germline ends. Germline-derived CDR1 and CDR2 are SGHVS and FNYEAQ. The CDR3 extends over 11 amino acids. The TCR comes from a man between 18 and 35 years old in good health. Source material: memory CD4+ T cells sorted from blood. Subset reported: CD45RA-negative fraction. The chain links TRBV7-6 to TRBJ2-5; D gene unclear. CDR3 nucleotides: TGTGCCAGCAAGTACCAAGAGACCCAGTACTTC. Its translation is CASKYQETQYF.